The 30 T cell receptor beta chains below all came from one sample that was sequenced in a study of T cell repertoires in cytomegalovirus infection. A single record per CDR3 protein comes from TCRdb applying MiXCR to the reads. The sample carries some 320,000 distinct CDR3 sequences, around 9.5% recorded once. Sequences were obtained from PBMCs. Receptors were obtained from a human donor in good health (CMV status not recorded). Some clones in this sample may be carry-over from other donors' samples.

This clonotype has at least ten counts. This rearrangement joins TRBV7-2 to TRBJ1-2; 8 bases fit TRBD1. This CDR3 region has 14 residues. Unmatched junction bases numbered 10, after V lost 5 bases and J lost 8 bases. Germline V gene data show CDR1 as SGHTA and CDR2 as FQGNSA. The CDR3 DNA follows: TGTGCCAGCAGCCCTTCGACAGGGGCGATCGGCTACACCTTC. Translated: CASSPSTGAIGYTF.

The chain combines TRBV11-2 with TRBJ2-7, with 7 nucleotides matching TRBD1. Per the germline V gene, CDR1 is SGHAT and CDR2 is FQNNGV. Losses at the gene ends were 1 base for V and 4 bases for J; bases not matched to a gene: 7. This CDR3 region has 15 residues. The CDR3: CASSLAVQGRYEQYF. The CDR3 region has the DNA TGTGCCAGCAGCTTAGCCGTACAGGGGCGTTACGAGCAGTACTTC.

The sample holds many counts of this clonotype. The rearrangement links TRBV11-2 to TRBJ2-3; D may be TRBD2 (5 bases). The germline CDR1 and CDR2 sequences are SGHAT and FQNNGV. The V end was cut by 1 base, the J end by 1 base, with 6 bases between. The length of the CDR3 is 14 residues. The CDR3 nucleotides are TGTGCCAGCAGCTTAGGGACTGGCACAGATACGCAGTATTTT. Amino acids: CASSLGTGTDTQYF.

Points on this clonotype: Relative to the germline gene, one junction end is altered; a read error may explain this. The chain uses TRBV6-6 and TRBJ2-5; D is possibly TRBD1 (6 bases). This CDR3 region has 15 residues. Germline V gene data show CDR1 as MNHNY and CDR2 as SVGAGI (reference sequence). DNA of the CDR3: TGTGCCAGCAATTACGGGAACAGGGCACAAGAGACCCAGTACTTC. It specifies CASNYGNRAQETQYF.

CDR3 residues: CAISSPREDTQYF. The CDR3 region has the DNA TGTGCCATCAGTAGTCCCAGGGAAGATACGCAGTATTTT. J is TRBJ2-3 and V is TRBV10-3; D may be TRBD1 (5 bases). V gave up 5 bases and J gave up 5 bases, with 11 bases separating them. CDR3 length: 13 residues. Germline values: CDR1 ENHRY, CDR2 SYGVKD.

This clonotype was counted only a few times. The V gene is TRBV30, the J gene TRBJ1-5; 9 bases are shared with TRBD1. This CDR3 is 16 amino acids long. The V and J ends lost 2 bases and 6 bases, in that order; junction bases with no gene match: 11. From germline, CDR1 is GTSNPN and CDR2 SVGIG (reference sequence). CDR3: CAWSSIGQGLGQPQHF. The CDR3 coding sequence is TGTGCCTGGAGTTCGATTGGACAGGGGTTGGGTCAGCCCCAGCATTTT.

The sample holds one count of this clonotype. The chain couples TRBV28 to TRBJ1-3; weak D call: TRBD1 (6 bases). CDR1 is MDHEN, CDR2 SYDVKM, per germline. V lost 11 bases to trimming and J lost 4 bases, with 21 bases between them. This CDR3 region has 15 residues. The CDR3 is CAGTLEHREGNTIYF. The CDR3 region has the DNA TGTGCCGGGACCCTCGAGCACAGGGAAGGAAACACCATATATTTT.

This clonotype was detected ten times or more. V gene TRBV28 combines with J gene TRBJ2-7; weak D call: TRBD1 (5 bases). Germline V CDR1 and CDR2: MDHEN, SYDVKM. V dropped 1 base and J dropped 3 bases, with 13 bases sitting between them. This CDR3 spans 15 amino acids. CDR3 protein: CASSLFTGGVYEQYF. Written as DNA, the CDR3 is TGTGCCAGCAGTTTATTTACAGGTGGAGTCTACGAGCAGTACTTC.

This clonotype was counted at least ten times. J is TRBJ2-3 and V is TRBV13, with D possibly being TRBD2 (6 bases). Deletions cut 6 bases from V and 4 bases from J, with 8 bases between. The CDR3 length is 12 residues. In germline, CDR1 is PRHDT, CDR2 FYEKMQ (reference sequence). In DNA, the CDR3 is TGTGCCAGCAGGCGGGGTTCAGATACGCAGTATTTT. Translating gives CASRRGSDTQYF. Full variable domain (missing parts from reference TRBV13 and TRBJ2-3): AAGVIQSPRHLIKEKRETATLKCYPIPRHDTVYWYQQGPGQDPQFLISFYEKMQSDKGSIPDRFSAQQFSDYHSELNMSSLELGDSALYFCASRRGSDTQYFGPGTRLTVL.

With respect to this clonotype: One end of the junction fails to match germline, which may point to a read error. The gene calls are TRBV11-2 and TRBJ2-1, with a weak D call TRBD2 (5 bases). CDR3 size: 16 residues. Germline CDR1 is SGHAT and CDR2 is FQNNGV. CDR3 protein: CASSRGPGNVYYEQFF. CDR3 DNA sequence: TGTGCCAGCAGCCGAGGTCCCGGGAATGTCTACTATGAGCAGTTCTTC.

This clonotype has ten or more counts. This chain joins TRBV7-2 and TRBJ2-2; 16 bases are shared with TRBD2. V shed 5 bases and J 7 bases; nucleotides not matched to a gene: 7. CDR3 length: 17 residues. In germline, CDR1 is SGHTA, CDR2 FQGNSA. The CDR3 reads CASSQRGLAGGGGELFF. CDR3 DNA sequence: TGTGCCAGCAGCCAGCGGGGACTAGCGGGAGGGGGCGGGGAGCTGTTTTTT.

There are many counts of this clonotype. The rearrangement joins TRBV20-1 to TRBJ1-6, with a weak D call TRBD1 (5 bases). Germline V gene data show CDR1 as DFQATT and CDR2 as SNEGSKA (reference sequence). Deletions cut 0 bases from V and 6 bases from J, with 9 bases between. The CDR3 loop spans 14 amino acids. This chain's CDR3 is CSARDRQSNSPLHF. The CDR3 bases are TGCAGTGCTAGAGATCGACAGTCTAATTCACCCCTCCACTTT.

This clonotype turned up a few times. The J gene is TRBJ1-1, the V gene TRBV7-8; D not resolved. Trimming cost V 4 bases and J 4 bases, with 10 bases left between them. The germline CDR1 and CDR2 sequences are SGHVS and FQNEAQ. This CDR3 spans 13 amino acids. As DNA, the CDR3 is TGTGCCAGCAGCTCTCCGGGTGGCACTGAAGCTTTCTTT. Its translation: CASSSPGGTEAFF.

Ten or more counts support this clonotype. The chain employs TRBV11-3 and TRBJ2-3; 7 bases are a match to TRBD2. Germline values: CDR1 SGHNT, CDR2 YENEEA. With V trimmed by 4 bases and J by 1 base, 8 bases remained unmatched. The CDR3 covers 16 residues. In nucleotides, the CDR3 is TGTGCCAGCAGCTCAAGAGGCCTAGCGGGCACAGATACGCAGTATTTT. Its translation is CASSSRGLAGTDTQYF.

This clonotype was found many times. The CDR3 protein is CASSRLAGEGRDTQYF. CDR3 coding DNA: TGTGCCAGCAGCCGGTTAGCGGGGGAAGGGAGAGATACGCAGTATTTT. The chain links TRBV7-3 to TRBJ2-3; 9 bases are a match to TRBD2. V gave up 5 bases and J gave up 5 bases; unmatched junction bases: 11. Germline CDR1 and CDR2: SGHTA and FQGTGA. This CDR3 is built from 16 residues. The full variable domain, with the rest looked up from reference TRBV7-3 and TRBJ2-3, is GAGVSQTPSNKVTEKGKYVELRCDPISGHTALYWYRQSLGQGPEFLIYFQGTGAADDSGLPNDRFFAVRPEGSVSTLKIQRTERGDSAVYLCASSRLAGEGRDTQYFGPGTRLTVL.

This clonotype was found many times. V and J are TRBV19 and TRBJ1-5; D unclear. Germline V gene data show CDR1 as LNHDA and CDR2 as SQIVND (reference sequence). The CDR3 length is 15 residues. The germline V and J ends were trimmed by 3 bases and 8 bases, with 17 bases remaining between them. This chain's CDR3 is CASSIRRRGNEPQHF. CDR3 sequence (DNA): TGTGCCAGTAGTATTCGGAGAAGAGGGAATGAGCCCCAGCATTTT.

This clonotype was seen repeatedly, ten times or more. The CDR3 protein is CASSAGYQSSYNEQFF. CDR3 bases: TGTGCCAGCAGTGCGGGTTACCAGAGCTCCTACAATGAGCAGTTCTTC. This chain connects TRBV2 to TRBJ2-1; D remains unclear. Germline V lookup: CDR1 SNHLY, CDR2 FYNNEI. The CDR3 sequence is 16 residues long. Between the trimmed V and J ends, which lost 4 bases and 0 bases, there was a span of 13 bases.

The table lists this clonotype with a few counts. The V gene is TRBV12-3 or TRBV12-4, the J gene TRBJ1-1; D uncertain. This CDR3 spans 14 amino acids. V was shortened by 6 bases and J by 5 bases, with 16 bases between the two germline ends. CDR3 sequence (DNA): TGTGCCAGCAGGCGGTCCCCCGCAGAAACTGAAGCTTTCTTT. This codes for CASRRSPAETEAFF.

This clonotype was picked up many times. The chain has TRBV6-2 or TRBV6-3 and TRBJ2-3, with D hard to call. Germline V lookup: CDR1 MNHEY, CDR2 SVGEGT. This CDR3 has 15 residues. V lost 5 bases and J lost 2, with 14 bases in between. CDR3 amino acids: CASSVPQRYTDTQYF. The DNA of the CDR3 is TGTGCCAGCAGTGTCCCCCAGCGCTACACAGATACGCAGTATTTT.

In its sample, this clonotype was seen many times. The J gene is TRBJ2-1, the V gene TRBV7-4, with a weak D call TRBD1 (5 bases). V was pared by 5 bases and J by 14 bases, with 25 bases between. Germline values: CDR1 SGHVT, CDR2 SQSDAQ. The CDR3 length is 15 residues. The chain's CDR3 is CASSPPGQVSYWEFF. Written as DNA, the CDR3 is TGTGCCAGCAGCCCCCCAGGGCAGGTCAGCTATTGGGAGTTCTTC. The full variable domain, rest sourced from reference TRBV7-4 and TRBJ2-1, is GAGVSQSPRYKVAKRGRDVALRCDSISGHVTLYWYRQTLGQGSEVLTYSQSDAQRDKSGRPSGRFSAERPERSVSTLKIQRTEQGDSAVYLCASSPPGQVSYWEFFGPGTRLTVL.

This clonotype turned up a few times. The CDR3 is CASSTRGNQPQHF. The CDR3 DNA is TGTGCCAGTAGTACAAGGGGCAATCAGCCCCAGCATTTT. The chain recombines TRBV19 with TRBJ1-5; the D is unclear. The CDR3 is 13 amino acids. Trimming removed 4 bases at V and 2 bases at J, with 6 bases between. CDR1 is LNHDA and CDR2 is SQIVND in the germline V gene (reference sequence).

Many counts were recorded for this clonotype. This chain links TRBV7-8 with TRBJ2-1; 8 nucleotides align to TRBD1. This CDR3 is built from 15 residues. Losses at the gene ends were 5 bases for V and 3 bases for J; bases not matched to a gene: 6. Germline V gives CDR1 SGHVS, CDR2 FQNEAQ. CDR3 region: CASSPGGLLYNEQFF. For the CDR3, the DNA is TGTGCCAGCAGCCCAGGGGGCCTCCTCTACAATGAGCAGTTCTTC.

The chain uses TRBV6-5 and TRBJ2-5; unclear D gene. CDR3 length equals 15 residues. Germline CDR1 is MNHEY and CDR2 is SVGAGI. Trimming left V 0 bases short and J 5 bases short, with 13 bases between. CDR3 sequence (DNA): TGTGCCAGCAGTTACTCGAGGACCCGGACGGAGACCCAGTACTTC. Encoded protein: CASSYSRTRTETQYF.

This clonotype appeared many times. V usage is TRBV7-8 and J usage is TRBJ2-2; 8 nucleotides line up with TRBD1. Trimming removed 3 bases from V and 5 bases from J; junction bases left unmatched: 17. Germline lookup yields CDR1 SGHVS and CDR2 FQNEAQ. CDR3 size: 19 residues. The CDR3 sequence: CASSFLDRDSQGGTGELFF. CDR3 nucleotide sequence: TGTGCCAGCAGCTTTCTGGACAGGGATTCCCAGGGAGGAACCGGGGAGCTGTTTTTT.

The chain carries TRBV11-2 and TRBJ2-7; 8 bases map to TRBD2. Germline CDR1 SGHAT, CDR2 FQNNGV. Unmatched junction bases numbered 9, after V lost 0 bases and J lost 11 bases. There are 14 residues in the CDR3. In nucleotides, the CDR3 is TGTGCCAGCAGCTTAGATCTTGGTAGCGGGAAGAAGTACTTC. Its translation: CASSLDLGSGKKYF.

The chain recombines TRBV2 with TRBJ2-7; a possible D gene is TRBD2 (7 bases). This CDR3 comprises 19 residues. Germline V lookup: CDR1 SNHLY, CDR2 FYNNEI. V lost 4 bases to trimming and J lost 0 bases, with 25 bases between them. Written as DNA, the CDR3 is TGTGCCAGCAGTGTAAATAACAGGGTGTTAGGCGGGAGCTCCTACGAGCAGTACTTC. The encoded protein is CASSVNNRVLGGSSYEQYF. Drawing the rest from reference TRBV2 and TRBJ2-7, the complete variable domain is EPEVTQTPSHQVTQMGQEVILRCVPISNHLYFYWYRQILGQKVEFLVSFYNNEISEKSEIFDDQFSVERPDGSNFTLKIRSTKLEDSAMYFCASSVNNRVLGGSSYEQYFGPGTRLTVT.

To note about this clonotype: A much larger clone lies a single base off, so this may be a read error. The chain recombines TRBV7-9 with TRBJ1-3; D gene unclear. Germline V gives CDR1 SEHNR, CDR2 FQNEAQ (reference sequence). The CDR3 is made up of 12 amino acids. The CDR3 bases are TGTGCCAGCAGCCGGCTCGGAAACACCATGTATTTT. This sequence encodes CASSRLGNTMYF.

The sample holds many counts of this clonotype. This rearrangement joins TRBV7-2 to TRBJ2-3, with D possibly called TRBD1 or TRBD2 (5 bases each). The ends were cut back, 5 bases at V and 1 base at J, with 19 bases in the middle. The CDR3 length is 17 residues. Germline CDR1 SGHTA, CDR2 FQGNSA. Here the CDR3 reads CASSAGTSSSGTDTQYF. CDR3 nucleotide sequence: TGTGCCAGCAGCGCCGGGACCTCCTCGTCTGGCACAGATACGCAGTATTTT.

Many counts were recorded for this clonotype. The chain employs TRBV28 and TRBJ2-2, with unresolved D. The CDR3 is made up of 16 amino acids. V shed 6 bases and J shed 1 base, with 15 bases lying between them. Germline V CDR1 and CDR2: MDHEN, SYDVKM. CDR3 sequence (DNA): TGTGCCAGCAGCCCCACTTTTAGGAGGAACACCGGGGAGCTGTTTTTT. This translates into CASSPTFRRNTGELFF.

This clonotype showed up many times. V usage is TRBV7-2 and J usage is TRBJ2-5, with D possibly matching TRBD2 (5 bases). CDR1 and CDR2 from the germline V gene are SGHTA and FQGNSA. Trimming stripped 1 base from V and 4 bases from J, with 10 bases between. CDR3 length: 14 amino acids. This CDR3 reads CASSLGLQIETQYF. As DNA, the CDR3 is TGTGCCAGCAGCTTAGGACTACAAATAGAGACCCAGTACTTC.